Presented here are 29 T cell receptor beta chains from one specimen sequenced in a study of T cell responses to AZD1222 COVID-19 vaccine. Here immunoSEQ multiplex PCR was the method, and the copy in TCRdb shows in-frame clones only, minus some. The table records about 78,000 clones, 88% of them present only once. This specimen consisted of peripheral blood, obtained on day 0 of MenACWY control vaccination. These receptor sequences come from an adult in good health.

This chain connects TRBV18 to TRBJ1-6; TRBD1 aligns across 10 bases. This CDR3 comprises 17 residues. Germline V CDR1 and CDR2: KGHSH, LQKENI. V was clipped by 5 bases and J by 5 bases; unmatched bases: 9. As DNA, the CDR3 is TGTGCCAGCTCATTTGGGACAGGGGATAACAATAATTCACCCCTCCACTTT. It specifies CASSFGTGDNNNSPLHF. The variable domain in full, completed from reference TRBV18 and TRBJ1-6, reads NAGVMQNPRHLVRRRGQEARLRCSPMKGHSHVYWYRQLPEEGLKFMVYLQKENIIDESGMPKERFSAEFPKEGPSILRIQQVVRGDSAAYFCASSFGTGDNNNSPLHFGNGTRLTVT.

CDR3 sequence: CASSPGGGRGETQYF. The DNA of the CDR3 is TGTGCCAGTAGTCCGGGAGGGGGACGAGGGGAGACCCAGTACTTC. The V call is TRBV19, the J call TRBJ2-5, with 8 bases identical to TRBD2. V dropped 5 bases and J dropped 5; count of bases not matched to a gene: 10. The length of the CDR3 is 15 residues. The germline CDR1 and CDR2 sequences are LNHDA and SQIVND (reference sequence).

The gene calls are TRBV4-2 and TRBJ1-2; TRBD1 matches at 8 bases. The CDR3 totals 16 residues. Trimming took 3 bases from V and 1 from J; bases not matched to a gene: 7. Germline values: CDR1 LGHNA, CDR2 YNFKEQ. The DNA of the CDR3 is TGTGCCAGCAGCCAGGCAGGGGGCACAGGTAACTATGGCTACACCTTC. It translates to CASSQAGGTGNYGYTF.

The chain recombines TRBV6-5 with TRBJ1-2; D not resolved. The germline gives CDR1 MNHEY, CDR2 SVGAGI. Deletions cut 6 bases from V and 3 bases from J, with 11 bases between. The CDR3 has 13 residues. The chain's CDR3 is CASRTETYYGYTF. CDR3 sequence (DNA): TGTGCCAGCAGGACCGAAACTTACTATGGCTACACCTTC.

The table lists this clone with a count of one. The chain combines TRBV5-1 with TRBJ1-4, with D possibly matching TRBD1 (5 bases). Germline CDR1 reads SGHRS; CDR2 reads YFSETQ. The CDR3 has 12 amino acids. V was trimmed by 5 bases and J by 8 bases, leaving 10 bases between them. In nucleotides, the CDR3 is TGCGCCAGCAGAGGGGCGGCAGAAAAACTGTTTTTT. Translating gives CASRGAAEKLFF.

The chain recombines TRBV5-1 with TRBJ2-7; 10 bases map to TRBD1. There are 18 residues in the CDR3. The V gene's germline CDR1 is SGHRS and CDR2 YFSETQ. Losses at the gene ends were 6 bases for V and 1 base for J; bases not matched to a gene: 16. CDR3 coding DNA: TGCGCCAGCACCCTGTTAGGGACAGGGGCCTTGGGGTCCTACGAGCAGTACTTC. Protein sequence: CASTLLGTGALGSYEQYF.

This clone was found a few times. This sample also contains other DNA sequences that code for the same CDR3. The rearrangement links TRBV5-1 to TRBJ2-1; the D gene is possibly TRBD2 (5 bases). The CDR3 is 15 amino acids. Deletions cut 0 bases from V and 0 bases from J, with 7 bases between. The germline gives CDR1 SGHRS, CDR2 YFSETQ. The CDR3 region is CASSLARGSYNEQFF. The DNA of the CDR3 is TGCGCCAGCAGCTTGGCCCGGGGCTCCTACAATGAGCAGTTCTTC.

The table lists this clone with a count of one. The J gene is TRBJ2-1, the V gene TRBV7-3; D possibly corresponds to TRBD1 (5 bases). Per the germline V gene, CDR1 is SGHTA and CDR2 is FQGTGA. The CDR3 loop spans 13 amino acids. V was trimmed by 6 bases and J by 4 bases, leaving 10 bases between them. CDR3 nucleotides: TGTGCCAGCAGACAGGACCAATACAATGAGCAGTTCTTC. Protein product: CASRQDQYNEQFF.

The chain has TRBV6-1 and TRBJ2-4; D remains ambiguous. The CDR3 contains 19 residues. V was pared by 4 bases and J by 0 bases, with 22 bases between. In germline, CDR1 is MNHNS, CDR2 SASEGT. The CDR3 nucleotides read TGTGCCAGCAGTGGGCAGACTGGTTTTTCGACAATAGCCAAAAACATTCAGTACTTC. Its translation is CASSGQTGFSTIAKNIQYF.

The chain uses TRBV5-1 and TRBJ1-1; TRBD1 agrees at 8 bases. The CDR3 is 15 residues long. The germline V gene encodes CDR1 SGHRS and CDR2 YFSETQ. Trimming cost V 0 bases and J 10 bases; bases outside gene matches: 11. The CDR3 nucleotides read TGCGCCAGCAGCTTGGCCGGACAGGGCTTTTTTGGAGCTTTCTTT. Translating gives CASSLAGQGFFGAFF.

The chain is built from TRBV6-5 and TRBJ1-2, with 7 bases aligning to TRBD1. In germline, CDR1 is MNHEY, CDR2 SVGAGI. Trimming removed 7 bases from V and 5 bases from J; junction bases left unmatched: 13. The CDR3 contains 15 residues. Here the CDR3 reads CASTLKSTGFYGYTF. The CDR3 nucleotides read TGTGCCAGCACCCTAAAATCGACAGGGTTTTATGGCTACACCTTC.

This clone was counted once. The gene calls are TRBV30 and TRBJ1-2, with 7 nucleotides matching TRBD1. The CDR3 consists of 12 residues. CDR1 GTSNPN and CDR2 SVGIG come from the germline V gene (reference sequence). The V and J ends lost 1 base and 5 bases, in that order; junction bases with no gene match: 1. The CDR3 loop reads CAWSGQGYGYTF. The CDR3 DNA is TGTGCCTGGAGTGGACAGGGATATGGCTACACCTTC.

This chain joins TRBV19 and TRBJ2-3; 8 nucleotides line up with TRBD2. V shed 3 bases and J 6 bases; nucleotides not matched to a gene: 8. The germline V gene encodes CDR1 LNHDA and CDR2 SQIVND (reference sequence). The CDR3 totals 15 residues. This CDR3 is CASSISLAGLDTQYF. The CDR3 DNA reads as TGTGCCAGTAGTATTTCCTTAGCGGGGCTGGATACGCAGTATTTT.

This sequence joins TRBV9 and TRBJ1-2, with 7 bases lining up with TRBD1. V was pared by 3 bases and J by 7 bases, with 12 bases of the junction left unmatched. The CDR3 is 15 amino acids. Per germline, CDR1 SGDLS and CDR2 YYNGEE. CDR3 nucleotides: TGTGCCAGCAGCGCCCAGACAGGGAAAATCGGTGGCTACACCTTC. Translating it yields CASSAQTGKIGGYTF.

The chain uses TRBV29-1 and TRBJ1-2; 9 nucleotides line up with TRBD1. The CDR3 contains 15 residues. Trimming cost V 0 bases and J 7 bases; bases outside gene matches: 9. Germline values: CDR1 SQVTM, CDR2 ANQGSEA. CDR3 bases: TGCAGCGTTGAAGATCAGCAGACAGGGGGGCGTGGCTACACCTTC. Translated: CSVEDQQTGGRGYTF. The whole variable domain, filled in from reference TRBV29-1 and TRBJ1-2, reads SAVISQKPSRDICQRGTSLTIQCQVDSQVTMMFWYRQQPGQSLTLIATANQGSEATYESGFVIDKFPISRPNLTFSTLTVSNMSPEDSSIYLCSVEDQQTGGRGYTFGSGTRLTVV.

This clone was observed a single time. V is TRBV6-5 and J is TRBJ2-4; D is uncertain. The germline CDR1 and CDR2 sequences are MNHEY and SVGAGI. V was shortened by 6 bases and J by 5 bases, with 8 bases between the two germline ends. This CDR3 comprises 12 residues. CDR3 nucleotides: TGTGCCAGCAGAGGGATCCAAAACATTCAGTACTTC. Translated: CASRGIQNIQYF.

The J gene is TRBJ1-4, the V gene TRBV28; 7 nucleotides match TRBD1. V was pared by 5 bases and J by 2 bases, with 5 bases of the junction left unmatched. Germline CDR1 reads MDHEN; CDR2 reads SYDVKM. CDR3 length equals 15 residues. The CDR3 here is CASSDPGGTNEKLFF. The CDR3 DNA follows: TGTGCCAGCAGTGACCCAGGGGGTACTAATGAAAAACTGTTTTTT.

The chain recombines TRBV27 with TRBJ1-6; 7 bases fit TRBD1. The CDR3 spans 16 residues. J lost 1 base, V lost 5 bases, and 5 bases had no gene match. The germline V gene has CDR1 MNHEY and CDR2 SMNVEV (reference sequence). DNA of the CDR3: TGTGCCAGCAGTCACAGGGGTCCTTCCTATAATTCACCCCTCCACTTT. Protein product: CASSHRGPSYNSPLHF.

V gene TRBV6-5 combines with J gene TRBJ2-7, with 9 bases matching TRBD1. V lost 6 bases and J lost 3; bases outside the gene matches: 9. This CDR3 is built from 15 residues. The germline V gene has CDR1 MNHEY and CDR2 SVGAGI. CDR3 coding DNA: TGTGCCAGCAGCCCCGGGACAGGGTTCGGCTACGAGCAGTACTTC. Its translation: CASSPGTGFGYEQYF.

The chain carries TRBV11-3 and TRBJ2-5; TRBD2 matches 8 bases. The V segment lost 0 bases and the J segment 0 bases; nucleotides outside the gene matches: 6. The CDR3 length is 17 residues. The germline gives CDR1 SGHNT, CDR2 YENEEA. The CDR3 coding sequence is TGTGCCAGCAGCTTAGAAATACAAGCGGGGGACCAAGAGACCCAGTACTTC. Protein product: CASSLEIQAGDQETQYF. The full variable domain, in which reference TRBV11-3 and TRBJ2-5 provide the parts outside the CDR3, is EAGVVQSPRYKIIEKKQPVAFWCNPISGHNTLYWYLQNLGQGPELLIRYENEEAVDDSQLPKDRFSAERLKGVDSTLKIQPAELGDSAVYLCASSLEIQAGDQETQYFGPGTRLLVL.

This CDR3 reads CASSLGAANQPQHF. As DNA, the CDR3 is TGTGCCAGCAGCTTAGGTGCAGCAAATCAGCCCCAGCATTTT. The chain carries TRBV5-5 and TRBJ1-5; D not certain. Trimming cost V 2 bases and J 4 bases, with 10 bases left between them. Per germline, CDR1 SGHKS and CDR2 YYEKEE (reference sequence). The CDR3 contains 14 residues. The full variable domain, in which reference TRBV5-5 and TRBJ1-5 provide the parts outside the CDR3, is DAGVTQSPTHLIKTRGQQVTLRCSPISGHKSVSWYQQVLGQGPQFIFQYYEKEERGRGNFPDRFSARQFPNYSSELNVNALLLGDSALYLCASSLGAANQPQHFGDGTRLSIL.

The V and J genes are TRBV6-5 and TRBJ2-7; TRBD1 might be the D (6 bases). Germline V gene data show CDR1 as MNHEY and CDR2 as SVGAGI. The CDR3 spans 13 residues. The V and J ends lost 6 bases and 3 bases respectively, with 12 bases between them. The CDR3 bases are TGTGCCAGCAGCTTACAGGGTGACTACGAGCAGTACTTC. Translated: CASSLQGDYEQYF.

The gene calls are TRBV6-5 and TRBJ1-1; TRBD1 aligns across 7 bases. This CDR3 is built from 14 residues. Per the germline V gene, CDR1 is MNHEY and CDR2 is SVGAGI. Trimming took 7 bases from V and 5 from J; bases not matched to a gene: 10. The DNA of the CDR3 is TGTGCCAGCAAGAACCTGGACAGGAAGACTGAAGCTTTCTTT. Translated: CASKNLDRKTEAFF.

The rearrangement uses TRBV5-5 and TRBJ2-3; TRBD2 might be the D (6 bases). The germline CDR1 and CDR2 sequences are SGHKS and YYEKEE (reference sequence). The CDR3 runs 15 residues. The V and J ends lost 3 bases and 2 bases respectively, with 13 bases between them. The CDR3 is CASSSIRENTDTQYF. The CDR3 DNA is TGTGCCAGCAGCTCGATCCGGGAGAACACAGATACGCAGTATTTT.

The chain joins TRBV6-5 to TRBJ1-5; TRBD1 matches at 7 bases. V gave up 2 bases and J gave up 7 bases; unmatched junction bases: 8. This CDR3 has 15 amino acids. Germline values: CDR1 MNHEY, CDR2 SVGAGI. The CDR3 region has the DNA TGTGCCAGCAGTTACGTAACAGGGGTAGGGCAGCCCCAGCATTTT. Translation: CASSYVTGVGQPQHF.

This clone turned up a few times. The genes are TRBV18 and TRBJ1-6; D gene uncertain. The germline V gene encodes CDR1 KGHSH and CDR2 LQKENI. With 6 bases removed from V and 6 bases from J, the gap between germline ends came to 12 bases. This CDR3 comprises 14 residues. CDR3 loop: CASSGGGINSPLHF. CDR3 nucleotide sequence: TGTGCCAGCTCCGGTGGAGGAATTAATTCACCCCTCCACTTT.

The chain combines TRBV4-3 with TRBJ1-3; D gene unclear. The CDR3 has 17 residues. The V end lost 3 bases, the J end lost 0 bases, and 15 bases lay between the germline ends. Germline loops: CDR1 LGHNA, CDR2 YSLEER. The DNA of the CDR3 is TGCGCCAGCAGCCAGGACCCGGGAACCCTCTCTGGAAACACCATATATTTT. This encodes CASSQDPGTLSGNTIYF.

The CDR3 DNA reads as TGCGCCAGCAGCCAAGTATTGGGGGGTGACACTGAAGCTTTCTTT. This translates into CASSQVLGGDTEAFF. V and J are TRBV4-1 and TRBJ1-1, with D maybe TRBD1 (5 bases). The CDR3 consists of 15 residues. V was trimmed by 1 base and J by 3 bases, leaving 12 bases between them. CDR1 and CDR2 (germline): MGHRA, YSYEKL.

V and J are TRBV5-1 and TRBJ2-1, with 9 nucleotides matching TRBD2. The CDR3 runs 17 residues. The V gene end was trimmed by 0 bases and the J gene end by 0 bases; junction bases not matched to a gene: 4. CDR1 is SGHRS and CDR2 is YFSETQ in the germline V gene. CDR3 amino acids: CASSLEIAGVSYNEQFF. As DNA, the CDR3 is TGCGCCAGCAGCTTGGAAATAGCGGGGGTCTCCTACAATGAGCAGTTCTTC.